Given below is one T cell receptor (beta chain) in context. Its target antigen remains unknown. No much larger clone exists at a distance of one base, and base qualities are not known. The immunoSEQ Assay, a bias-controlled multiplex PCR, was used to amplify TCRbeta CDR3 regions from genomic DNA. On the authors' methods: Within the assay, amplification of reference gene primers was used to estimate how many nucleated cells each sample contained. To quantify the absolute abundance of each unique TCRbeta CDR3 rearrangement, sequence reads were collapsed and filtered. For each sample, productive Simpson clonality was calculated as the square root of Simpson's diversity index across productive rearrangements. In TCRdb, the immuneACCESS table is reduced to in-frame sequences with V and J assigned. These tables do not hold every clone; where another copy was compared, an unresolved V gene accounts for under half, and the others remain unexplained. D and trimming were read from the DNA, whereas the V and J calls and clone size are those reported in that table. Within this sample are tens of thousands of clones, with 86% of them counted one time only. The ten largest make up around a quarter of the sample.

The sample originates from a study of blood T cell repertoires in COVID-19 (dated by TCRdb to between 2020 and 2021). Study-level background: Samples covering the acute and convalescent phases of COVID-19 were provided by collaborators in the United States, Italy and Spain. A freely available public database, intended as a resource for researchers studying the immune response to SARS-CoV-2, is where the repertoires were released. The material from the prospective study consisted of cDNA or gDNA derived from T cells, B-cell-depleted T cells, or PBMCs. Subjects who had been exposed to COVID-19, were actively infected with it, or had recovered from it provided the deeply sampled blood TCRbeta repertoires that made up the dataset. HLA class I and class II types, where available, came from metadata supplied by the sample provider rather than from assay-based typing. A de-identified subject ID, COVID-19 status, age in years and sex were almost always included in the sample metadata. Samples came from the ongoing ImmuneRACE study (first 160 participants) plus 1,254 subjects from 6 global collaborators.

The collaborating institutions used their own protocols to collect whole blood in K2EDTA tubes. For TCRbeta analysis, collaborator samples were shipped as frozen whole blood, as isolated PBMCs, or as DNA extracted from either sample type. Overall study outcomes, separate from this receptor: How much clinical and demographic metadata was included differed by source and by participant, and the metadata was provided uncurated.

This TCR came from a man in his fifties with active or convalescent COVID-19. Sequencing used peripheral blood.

Read as DNA, the sequence is TGCGCCAGCAGCCAAGATTTGTCGGGGAACGACTATGGCTACACCTTC. Its translation is CASSQDLSGNDYGYTF. The chain was built from TRBV4-3 and TRBJ1-2; the D segment cannot be called with confidence. CDR1 and CDR2 were assigned from the germline V gene as LGHNA and YSLEER. V loses 0 bases, J loses 3 bases, and the germline ends lie 14 bases apart. Including cysteine and phenylalanine, the CDR3 has 16 amino acids. The only DNA kept is the CDR3, 48 bases in frame from the first base.